This TCR beta chain was recorded in a study of regulatory and conventional T cells in RAG deficiency. Of note for this clone: Antigen specificity is unknown.

Study-wide points: Other subsets showed approximately 10-fold reductions, but Treg unique TCR beta sequences fell 95 to 100-fold in these patients. Shannon entropy was markedly lower and Simpson indices higher in RAG-deficient patients than control T-cell subsets. Shorter CDR3s in all patient subsets; >85% Treg-Tconv overlap in Omenn.

Trimming pared 6 bases from V and 2 bases from J, leaving 14 bases between. The V gene's germline CDR1 is LGHNA and CDR2 YNFKEQ. This CDR3 has 14 amino acids. Libraries were prepared by immunoSEQ multiplex PCR; TCRdb keeps only in-frame clonotypes and omits some of them. The sample includes 29,000 or so clones, over 90% seen only once; the top ten take 0.15% to 0.2%. Genomic DNA came from blood conventional CD4+ T cells gated CD25-low CD127-high. In addition, the sample was reused for a study of regulatory T cells. Per that paper: Primers: 52 TRBV forward and 13 TRBJ reverse. Skewed V and J usage and few unique V-J pairs marked patient repertoires, most in Tregs.

V gene TRBV4-2 combines with J gene TRBJ2-7, with TRBD2 as a possible D gene (5 bases). The receptor was isolated from a human donor in good health. The material sequenced was CD25- CD4+ T cells sorted from blood. The CDR3 reads CASSPTTGTYEQYF. In nucleotides, the CDR3 is TGTGCCAGCAGTCCTACGACGGGGACCTACGAGCAGTACTTC.